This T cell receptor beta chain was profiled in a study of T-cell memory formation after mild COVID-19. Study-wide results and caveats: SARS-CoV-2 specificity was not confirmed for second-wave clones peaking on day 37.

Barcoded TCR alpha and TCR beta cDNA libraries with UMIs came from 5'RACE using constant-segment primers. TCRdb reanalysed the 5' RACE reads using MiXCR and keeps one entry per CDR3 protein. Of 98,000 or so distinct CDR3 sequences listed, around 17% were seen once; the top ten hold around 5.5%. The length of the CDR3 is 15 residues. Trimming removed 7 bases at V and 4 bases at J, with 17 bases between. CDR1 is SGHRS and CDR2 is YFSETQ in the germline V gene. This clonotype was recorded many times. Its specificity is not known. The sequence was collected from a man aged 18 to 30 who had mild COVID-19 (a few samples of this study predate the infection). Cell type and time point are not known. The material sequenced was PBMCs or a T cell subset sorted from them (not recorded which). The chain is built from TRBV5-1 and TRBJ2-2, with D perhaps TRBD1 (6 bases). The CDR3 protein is CASLSFGGGTGELFF. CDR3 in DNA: TGCGCCAGCCTGTCCTTTGGGGGCGGCACCGGGGAGCTGTTTTTT.